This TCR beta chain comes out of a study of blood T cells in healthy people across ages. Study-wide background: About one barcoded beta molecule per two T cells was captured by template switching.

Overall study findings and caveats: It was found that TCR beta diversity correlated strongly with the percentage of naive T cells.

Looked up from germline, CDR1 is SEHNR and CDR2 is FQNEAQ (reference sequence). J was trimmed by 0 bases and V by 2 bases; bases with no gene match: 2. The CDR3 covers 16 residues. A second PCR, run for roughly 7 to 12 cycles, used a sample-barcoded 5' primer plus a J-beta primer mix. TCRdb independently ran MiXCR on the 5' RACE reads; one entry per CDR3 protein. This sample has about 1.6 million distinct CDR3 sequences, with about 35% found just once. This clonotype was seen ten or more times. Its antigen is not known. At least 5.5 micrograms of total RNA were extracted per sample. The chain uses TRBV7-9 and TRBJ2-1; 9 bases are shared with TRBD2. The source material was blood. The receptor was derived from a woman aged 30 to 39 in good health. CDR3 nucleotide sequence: TGTGCCAGCAGCTTACGCGGGGGGGCCTCCTACAATGAGCAGTTCTTC. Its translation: CASSLRGGASYNEQFF.